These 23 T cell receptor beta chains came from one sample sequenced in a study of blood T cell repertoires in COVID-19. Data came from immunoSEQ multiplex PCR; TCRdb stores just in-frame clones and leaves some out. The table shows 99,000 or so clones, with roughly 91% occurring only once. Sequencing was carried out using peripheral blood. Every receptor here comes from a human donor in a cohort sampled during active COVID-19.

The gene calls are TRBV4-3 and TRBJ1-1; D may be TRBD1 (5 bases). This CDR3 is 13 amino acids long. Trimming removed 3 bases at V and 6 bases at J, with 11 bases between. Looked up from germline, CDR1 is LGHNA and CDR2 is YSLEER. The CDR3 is CASSHGGVAEAFF. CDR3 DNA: TGCGCCAGCAGCCATGGGGGGGTGGCTGAAGCTTTCTTT.

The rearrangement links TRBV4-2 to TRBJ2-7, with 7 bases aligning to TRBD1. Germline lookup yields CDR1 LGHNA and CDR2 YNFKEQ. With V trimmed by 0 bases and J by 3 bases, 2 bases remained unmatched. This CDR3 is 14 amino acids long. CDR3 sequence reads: CASSQDRQGYEQYF. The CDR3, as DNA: TGTGCCAGCAGCCAAGATCGACAGGGCTACGAGCAGTACTTC.

In DNA, the CDR3 is TGTGCCAGCTCACCTCTCCAGGGGCCCACTGAAGCTTTCTTT. Protein: CASSPLQGPTEAFF. The rearrangement uses TRBV18 and TRBJ1-1, with D possibly being TRBD1 (6 bases). Germline CDR1 KGHSH, CDR2 LQKENI. The CDR3 sequence is 14 residues long. Trimming removed 3 bases at V and 4 bases at J, with 12 bases between.

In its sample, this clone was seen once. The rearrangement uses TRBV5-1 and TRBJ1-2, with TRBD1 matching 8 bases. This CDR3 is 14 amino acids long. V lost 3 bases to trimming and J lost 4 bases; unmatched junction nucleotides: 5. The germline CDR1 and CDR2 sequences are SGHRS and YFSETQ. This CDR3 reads CASSWDRLTYGYTF. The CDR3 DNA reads TGCGCCAGCAGCTGGGACAGGCTAACCTATGGCTACACCTTC.

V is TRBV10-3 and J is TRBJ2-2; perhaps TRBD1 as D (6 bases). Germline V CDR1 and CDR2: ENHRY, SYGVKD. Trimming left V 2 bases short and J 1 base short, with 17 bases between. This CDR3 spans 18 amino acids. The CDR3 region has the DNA TGTGCCATCAGTGAGACGGAACAGGGTGTGTTGAACACCGGGGAGCTGTTTTTT. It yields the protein CAISETEQGVLNTGELFF.

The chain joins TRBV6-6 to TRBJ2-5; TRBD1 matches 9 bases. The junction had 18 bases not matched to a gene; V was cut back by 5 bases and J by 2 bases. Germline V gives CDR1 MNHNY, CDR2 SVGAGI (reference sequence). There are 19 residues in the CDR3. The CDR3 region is CASSPDRGFLVPEQETQYF. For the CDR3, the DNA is TGTGCCAGCAGTCCCGACAGGGGGTTTTTGGTTCCAGAACAAGAGACCCAGTACTTC.

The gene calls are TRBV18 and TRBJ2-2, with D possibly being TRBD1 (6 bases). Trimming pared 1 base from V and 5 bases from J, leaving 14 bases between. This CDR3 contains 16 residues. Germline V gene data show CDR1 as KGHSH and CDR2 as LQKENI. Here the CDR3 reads CASSPLGAGETGELFF. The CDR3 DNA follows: TGTGCCAGCTCACCACTCGGGGCAGGGGAGACCGGGGAGCTGTTTTTT.

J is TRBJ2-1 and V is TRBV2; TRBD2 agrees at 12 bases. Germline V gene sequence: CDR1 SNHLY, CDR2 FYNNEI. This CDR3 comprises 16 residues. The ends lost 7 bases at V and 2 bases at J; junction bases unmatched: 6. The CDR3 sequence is CASNPGLAGTYNEQFF. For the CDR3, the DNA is TGTGCCAGCAATCCGGGACTAGCGGGCACCTACAATGAGCAGTTCTTC.

CDR3 sequence: CASSIEVVAVSYNEQFF. The CDR3, as DNA: TGTGCCAGTAGTATTGAGGTGGTAGCGGTCTCCTACAATGAGCAGTTCTTC. The gene calls are TRBV19 and TRBJ2-1; D possibly corresponds to TRBD2 (6 bases). V gave up 3 bases and J gave up 0 bases, with 15 bases separating them. Germline values: CDR1 LNHDA, CDR2 SQIVND (reference sequence). This CDR3 is 17 amino acids long.

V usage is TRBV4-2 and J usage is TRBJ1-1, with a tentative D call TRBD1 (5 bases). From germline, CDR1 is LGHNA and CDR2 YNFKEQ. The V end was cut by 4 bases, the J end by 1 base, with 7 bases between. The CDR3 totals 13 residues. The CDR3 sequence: CASSLGGNTEAFF. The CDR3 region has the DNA TGTGCCAGCAGCCTCGGGGGGAACACTGAAGCTTTCTTT.

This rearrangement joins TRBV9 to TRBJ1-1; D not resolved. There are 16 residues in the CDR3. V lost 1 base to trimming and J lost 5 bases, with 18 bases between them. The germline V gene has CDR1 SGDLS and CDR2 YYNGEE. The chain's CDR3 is CASSVYPSHSWTEAFF. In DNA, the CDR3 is TGTGCCAGCAGCGTATATCCGTCTCATAGTTGGACTGAAGCTTTCTTT. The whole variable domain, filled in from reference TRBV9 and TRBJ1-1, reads DSGVTQTPKHLITATGQRVTLRCSPRSGDLSVYWYQQSLDQGLQFLIQYYNGEERAKGNILERFSAQQFPDLHSELNLSSLELGDSALYFCASSVYPSHSWTEAFFGQGTRLTVV.

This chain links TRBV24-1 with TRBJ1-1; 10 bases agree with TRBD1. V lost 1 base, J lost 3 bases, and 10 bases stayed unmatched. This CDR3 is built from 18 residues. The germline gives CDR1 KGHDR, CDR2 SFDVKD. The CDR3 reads CATSDFLTGGTGDTEAFF. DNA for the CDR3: TGTGCCACCAGTGATTTCCTAACGGGGGGGACAGGGGACACTGAAGCTTTCTTT.

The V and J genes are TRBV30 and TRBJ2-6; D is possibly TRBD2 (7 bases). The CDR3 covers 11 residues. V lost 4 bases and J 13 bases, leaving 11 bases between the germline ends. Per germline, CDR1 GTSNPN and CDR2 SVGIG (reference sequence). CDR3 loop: CAWTGGAVLTF. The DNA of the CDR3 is TGTGCCTGGACGGGGGGCGCTGTCCTGACTTTC.

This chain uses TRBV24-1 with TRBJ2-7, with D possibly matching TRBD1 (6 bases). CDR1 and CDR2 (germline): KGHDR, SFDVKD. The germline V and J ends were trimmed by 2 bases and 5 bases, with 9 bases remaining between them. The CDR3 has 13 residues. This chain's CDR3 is CATSDYRDDEQYF. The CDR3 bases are TGTGCCACCAGTGATTACAGGGACGACGAGCAGTACTTC.

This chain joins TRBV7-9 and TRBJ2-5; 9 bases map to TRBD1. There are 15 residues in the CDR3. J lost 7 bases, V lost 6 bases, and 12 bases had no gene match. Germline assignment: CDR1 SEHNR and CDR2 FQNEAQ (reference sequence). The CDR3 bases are TGTGCCAGCAGTTATTTACAGGGGGCGCGTGGGACCCAGTACTTC. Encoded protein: CASSYLQGARGTQYF.

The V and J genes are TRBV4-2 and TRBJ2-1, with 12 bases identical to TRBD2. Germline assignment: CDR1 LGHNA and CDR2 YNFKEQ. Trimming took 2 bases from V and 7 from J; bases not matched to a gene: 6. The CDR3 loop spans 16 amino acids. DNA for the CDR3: TGTGCCAGCAGCCAACACTGGACTAGCGGGATTAATGAGCAGTTCTTC. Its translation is CASSQHWTSGINEQFF.

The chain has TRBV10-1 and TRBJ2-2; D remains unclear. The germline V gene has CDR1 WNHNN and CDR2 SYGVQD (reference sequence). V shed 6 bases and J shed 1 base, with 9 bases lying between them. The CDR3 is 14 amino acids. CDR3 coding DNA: TGCGCCAGCAGAGATGACTGGAACACCGGGGAGCTGTTTTTT. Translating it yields CASRDDWNTGELFF.

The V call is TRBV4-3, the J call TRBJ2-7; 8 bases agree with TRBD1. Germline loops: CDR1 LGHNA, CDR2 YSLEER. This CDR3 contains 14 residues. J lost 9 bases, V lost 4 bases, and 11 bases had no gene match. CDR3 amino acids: CASSPGTGQLAQYF. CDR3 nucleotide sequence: TGCGCCAGCAGCCCCGGGACAGGCCAATTGGCGCAGTACTTC.

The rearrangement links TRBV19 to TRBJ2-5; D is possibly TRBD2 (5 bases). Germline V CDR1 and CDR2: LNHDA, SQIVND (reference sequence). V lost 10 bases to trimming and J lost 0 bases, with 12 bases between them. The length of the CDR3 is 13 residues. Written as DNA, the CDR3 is TGTGCCACTTCGCGGGCGTACCAAGAGACCCAGTACTTC. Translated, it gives CATSRAYQETQYF.

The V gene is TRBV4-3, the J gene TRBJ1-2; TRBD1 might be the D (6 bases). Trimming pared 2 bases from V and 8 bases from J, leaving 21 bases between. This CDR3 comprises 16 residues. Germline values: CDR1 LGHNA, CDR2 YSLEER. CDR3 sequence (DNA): TGCGCCAGCAGCCAAAGTTACGGCACAGGGAGTGAGGGCTACACCTTC. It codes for CASSQSYGTGSEGYTF.

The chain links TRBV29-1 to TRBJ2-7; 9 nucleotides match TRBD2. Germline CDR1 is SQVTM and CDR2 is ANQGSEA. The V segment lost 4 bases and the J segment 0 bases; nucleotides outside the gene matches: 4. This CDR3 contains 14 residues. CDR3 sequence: CSVGEAGGSYEQYF. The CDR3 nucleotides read TGCAGCGTTGGGGAAGCGGGGGGCTCCTACGAGCAGTACTTC.

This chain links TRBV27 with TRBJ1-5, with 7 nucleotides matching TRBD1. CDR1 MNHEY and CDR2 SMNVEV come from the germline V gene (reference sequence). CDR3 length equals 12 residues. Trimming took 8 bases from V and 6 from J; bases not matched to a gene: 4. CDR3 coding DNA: TGTGCCAGCGGGGGACAGCGTCAGCCCCAGCATTTT. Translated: CASGGQRQPQHF.

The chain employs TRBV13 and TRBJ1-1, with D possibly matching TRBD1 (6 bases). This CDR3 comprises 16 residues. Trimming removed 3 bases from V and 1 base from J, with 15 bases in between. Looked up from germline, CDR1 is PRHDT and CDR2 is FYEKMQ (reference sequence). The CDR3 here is CASSFPDRLGNTEAFF. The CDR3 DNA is TGTGCCAGCAGCTTCCCCGACAGGCTAGGGAACACTGAAGCTTTCTTT. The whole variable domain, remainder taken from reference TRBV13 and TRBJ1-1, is AAGVIQSPRHLIKEKRETATLKCYPIPRHDTVYWYQQGPGQDPQFLISFYEKMQSDKGSIPDRFSAQQFSDYHSELNMSSLELGDSALYFCASSFPDRLGNTEAFFGQGTRLTVV.